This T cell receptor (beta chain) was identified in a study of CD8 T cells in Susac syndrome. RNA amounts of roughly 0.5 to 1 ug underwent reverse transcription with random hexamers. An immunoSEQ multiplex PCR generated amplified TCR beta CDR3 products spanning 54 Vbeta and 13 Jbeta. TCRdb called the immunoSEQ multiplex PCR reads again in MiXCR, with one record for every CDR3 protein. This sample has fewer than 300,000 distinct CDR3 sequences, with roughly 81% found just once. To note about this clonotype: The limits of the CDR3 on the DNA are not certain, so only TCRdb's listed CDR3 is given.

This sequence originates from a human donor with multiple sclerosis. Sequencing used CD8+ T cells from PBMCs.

The CDR3 is CASSEGLGMGKNIQYF. V gene TRBV13 combines with J gene TRBJ2-4. The CDR3 is 16 amino acids long, termini counted. The V gene's germline CDR1 is PRHDT and CDR2 FYEKMQ (reference sequence).